Sequencing of this T cell receptor beta chain was carried out in a study of cytomegalovirus exposure and HLA in healthy donors. Looking at the study overall: The 90 to 150 validation repertoires used the same platform as the approximately 670 first-cohort repertoires, a later analysis reported. The study, taken as a whole, reports: The classifier reportedly diagnosed cytomegalovirus status with high specificity and sensitivity. Some TCR beta chains (over 150 of them) were listed as cytomegalovirus-associated.

Libraries were prepared by immunoSEQ multiplex PCR; TCRdb keeps only in-frame clonotypes and omits some of them. The sample includes about 95,000 clones, 85% of them seen just once. Deletions cut 0 bases from V and 4 bases from J, with 19 bases between. The CDR3 length is 17 residues. Germline V CDR1 and CDR2: SGHTA, FQGTGA. About this clone itself: As yet, its antigen is unknown.

The sequence was obtained from a man between 18 and 29 years old in good health and CMV-seropositive. Specimen: PBMCs. V and J are TRBV7-3 and TRBJ2-7; D is perhaps TRBD2 (6 bases). The CDR3 here is CASSLTGLASLWYEQYV. CDR3 nucleotides: TGTGCCAGCAGCTTAACTGGGCTAGCGAGCTTATGGTACGAGCAGTACGTC.